The clone carrying this T cell receptor beta chain has a handful of counts. As yet, its antigen is unknown. The sample comes from a study of radiation and T cells in renal cell carcinoma. About the research overall: Nephrectomy followed 15 Gy stereotactic body radiation by 4 weeks. Study conclusions and caveats: No pretreatment tumor biopsies were available for baseline clonotypes.

Sequencing was performed with immunoSEQ multiplex PCR; in TCRdb, only in-frame clones are kept and a portion is missing. The table has some 130,000 clones, 70% to 90% seen once. Germline lookup yields CDR1 MNHNS and CDR2 SASEGT. Trimming cost V 5 bases and J 5 bases, with 12 bases left between them. This CDR3 comprises 13 residues. Time point: blood 2 weeks post-SBRT. Sample treatment: 15 Gy SBRT to primary tumor, nephrectomy 4 weeks later. The rearrangement uses TRBV6-1 and TRBJ1-2; maybe TRBD1 (5 bases). The receptor was derived from a woman aged 55-75 years with renal cell carcinoma. The source material was blood, sampled from a patient whose treatment included radiotherapy and nephrectomy. CDR3 DNA: TGTGCCAGCAGTTCCCAGGGATATTATGGCTACACCTTC. This codes for CASSSQGYYGYTF.